Below, 21 T cell receptor beta chains from the same sample are listed, as sequenced in a study of T cell repertoires in cytomegalovirus infection. Their antigens are not known. Each CDR3 protein gets one entry after TCRdb re-called the reads with MiXCR. The repertoire holds 150,000 to 200,000 distinct CDR3 sequences, roughly 20% seen once, with 25% in the top ten. The sequencing used CD8+ T cells from cultured PBMCs, collected from culture after CMV antigen stimulation. The receptors were gathered from a human donor in good health (CMV status not recorded). Some clones in this sample may be carry-over from other donors' samples.

The table lists this clonotype with a few counts. The chain links TRBV7-2 to TRBJ2-7; no clear D gene. CDR3 length: 13 amino acids. Between the trimmed V and J ends, which lost 5 bases and 6 bases, there was a span of 14 bases. Germline V lookup: CDR1 SGHTA, CDR2 FQGNSA. CDR3 residues: CASSTPGSGEQYF. The CDR3 DNA reads TGTGCCAGCAGCACCCCGGGTTCGGGCGAGCAGTACTTC.

This clonotype was picked up a small number of times. The chain is built from TRBV7-2 and TRBJ2-7; no clear D gene. Between the trimmed V and J ends, which lost 7 bases and 3 bases, there was a span of 13 bases. The CDR3 has 13 residues. Germline values: CDR1 SGHTA, CDR2 FQGNSA. CDR3 residues: CASTQNPLYEQYF. CDR3 DNA: TGTGCCAGCACCCAAAACCCCCTCTACGAGCAGTACTTC. Supplemented by reference TRBV7-2 and TRBJ2-7, the full variable domain reads GAGVSQSPSNKVTEKGKDVELRCDPISGHTALYWYRQSLGQGLEFLIYFQGNSAPDKSGLPSDRFSAERTGGSVSTLTIQRTQQEDSAVYLCASTQNPLYEQYFGPGTRLTVT.

This clonotype was detected only a few times. The junction and the germline gene differ at one end; a read error may be behind it. This chain uses TRBV14 with TRBJ2-7; unclear D gene. This CDR3 has 12 residues. Germline loops: CDR1 SGHDN, CDR2 FVKESK. CDR3 residues: CASSQGSYEQYF. The CDR3 DNA reads TGTGCCAGCAGTCAAGGCAGCTACGAGCAGTACTTC.

There are a few counts of this clonotype. The chain recombines TRBV27 with TRBJ2-1; the match to TRBD1 covers 7 bases. V lost 6 bases and J lost 7; bases outside the gene matches: 6. In germline, CDR1 is MNHEY, CDR2 SMNVEV (reference sequence). The CDR3 totals 13 residues. The CDR3 DNA reads as TGTGCCAGCAGGACAGGGTCCTGGAATGAGCAGTTCTTC. Amino acids: CASRTGSWNEQFF.

V usage is TRBV2 and J usage is TRBJ2-2; D not resolved. This CDR3 has 13 amino acids. V lost 1 base and J 6 bases, leaving 6 bases between the germline ends. Looked up from germline, CDR1 is SNHLY and CDR2 is FYNNEI. The CDR3 sequence: CASSEGPPGELFF. In DNA, the CDR3 is TGTGCCAGCAGTGAAGGCCCTCCCGGGGAGCTGTTTTTT. Supplemented by reference TRBV2 and TRBJ2-2, the full variable domain reads EPEVTQTPSHQVTQMGQEVILRCVPISNHLYFYWYRQILGQKVEFLVSFYNNEISEKSEIFDDQFSVERPDGSNFTLKIRSTKLEDSAMYFCASSEGPPGELFFGEGSRLTVL.

This rearrangement joins TRBV7-8 to TRBJ2-7, with a tentative D call TRBD1 (6 bases). The CDR3 contains 14 residues. The germline V and J ends were trimmed by 2 bases and 3 bases, with 11 bases remaining between them. CDR1 and CDR2 from the germline V gene are SGHVS and FQNEAQ. DNA for the CDR3: TGTGCCAGCAGCTTAAGTAACAGGGTCTACGAGCAGTACTTC. Its protein is CASSLSNRVYEQYF. Supplemented by reference TRBV7-8 and TRBJ2-7, the full variable domain reads GAGVSQSPRYKVAKRGQDVALRCDPISGHVSLFWYQQALGQGPEFLTYFQNEAQLDKSGLPSDRFFAERPEGSVSTLKIQRTQQEDSAVYLCASSLSNRVYEQYFGPGTRLTVT.

The V call is TRBV14, the J call TRBJ1-6, with no clear D. The germline V gene encodes CDR1 SGHDN and CDR2 FVKESK. The CDR3 extends over 17 amino acids. V lost 1 base, J lost 7 bases, and 17 bases lay in between. As DNA, the CDR3 is TGTGCCAGCAGCCAAGTCGGCGAATGGCTCTCGAATTCACCCCTCCACTTT. It translates to CASSQVGEWLSNSPLHF. The variable domain in full, with the rest retrieved from reference TRBV14 and TRBJ1-6, is EAGVTQFPSHSVIEKGQTVTLRCDPISGHDNLYWYRRVMGKEIKFLLHFVKESKQDESGMPNNRFLAERTGGTYSTLKVQPAELEDSGVYFCASSQVGEWLSNSPLHFGNGTRLTVT.

This clonotype turned up a few times. The chain couples TRBV7-6 to TRBJ2-5; D possibly matches TRBD1 or TRBD2 (6 bases each). Germline CDR1 SGHVS, CDR2 FNYEAQ. The V and J ends lost 8 bases and 4 bases respectively, with 14 bases between them. This CDR3 is 13 amino acids long. The CDR3 here is CASEPGAGETQYF. The CDR3 nucleotides are TGTGCCAGCGAGCCGGGGGCGGGAGAGACCCAGTACTTC.

This rearrangement joins TRBV7-6 to TRBJ2-1; 9 bases align to TRBD1. The CDR3 contains 17 residues. CDR1 and CDR2 (germline): SGHVS, FNYEAQ. Trimming at V came to 0 bases and at J to 2 bases, leaving 5 bases not matched to a gene. CDR3 region: CASSLAPGTGPYNEQFF. CDR3 bases: TGTGCCAGCAGCTTAGCCCCCGGGACAGGGCCCTACAATGAGCAGTTCTTC.

This sequence joins TRBV6-5 and TRBJ1-4; no reliable D call. Per the germline V gene, CDR1 is MNHEY and CDR2 is SVGAGI. The CDR3 is made up of 15 amino acids. Trimming took off 4 bases at V and 0 bases at J, with 9 bases between the two ends. This CDR3 reads CASSLIEATNEKLFF. CDR3 bases: TGTGCCAGCAGTTTGATCGAGGCAACTAATGAAAAACTGTTTTTT.

This clonotype turned up a few times. CDR3 in DNA: TGTGCCAGTAGGGCGGGCACCGTCCGCTACACCTTC. This sequence encodes CASRAGTVRYTF. This chain links TRBV19 with TRBJ1-2; D unresolved. Germline CDR1 reads LNHDA; CDR2 reads SQIVND (reference sequence). The length of the CDR3 is 12 residues. V lost 6 bases and J lost 9, with 14 bases in between.

The chain combines TRBV4-2 with TRBJ2-7, with a weak D call TRBD1 (5 bases). There are 17 residues in the CDR3. Trimming took off 0 bases at V and 2 bases at J, with 17 bases between the two ends. Germline CDR1 LGHNA, CDR2 YNFKEQ. The chain's CDR3 is CASSQERFSQDTYEQYF. The CDR3 DNA reads TGTGCCAGCAGCCAAGAGAGGTTCAGTCAGGACACCTACGAGCAGTACTTC.

This clonotype was counted between two and nine times. This sequence joins TRBV7-9 and TRBJ2-1; a possible D gene is TRBD2 (6 bases). The germline V gene has CDR1 SEHNR and CDR2 FQNEAQ (reference sequence). CDR3 length: 14 residues. The V gene lost 5 bases and the J gene lost 3 bases, with 11 bases spanning the gap. DNA of the CDR3: TGTGCCAGCAGCCCGAACGGGGGCTACAATGAGCAGTTCTTC. Amino acids: CASSPNGGYNEQFF.

This clonotype was counted only a few times. The chain combines TRBV6-1 with TRBJ1-1; D remains unclear. The CDR3 has 18 amino acids. In germline, CDR1 is MNHNS, CDR2 SASEGT. Trimming took 3 bases from V and 2 from J, leaving 22 bases between them. DNA for the CDR3: TGTGCCAGCAGTGACACCCAGGAAGCATCGATTCTAAACACTGAAGCTTTCTTT. Protein product: CASSDTQEASILNTEAFF.

To note about this clonotype: The junction does not match germline at one end; this may be a read error. The V and J genes are TRBV7-8 and TRBJ2-5; tentative D call: TRBD1 (5 bases). CDR1 is SGHVS and CDR2 is FQNEAQ in the germline V gene. The length of the CDR3 is 13 residues. CDR3 region: CASSPDTQETRYF. The CDR3 DNA sequence: TGTGCCAGCAGCCCGGACACCCAAGAGACCCGGTACTTC.

The chain joins TRBV7-9 to TRBJ1-2; D possibly corresponds to TRBD1 (5 bases). Germline lookup yields CDR1 SEHNR and CDR2 FQNEAQ (reference sequence). This CDR3 spans 13 amino acids. V was trimmed by 10 bases and J by 3 bases, leaving 15 bases between them. The CDR3 here is CATEFSGDYGYTF. For the CDR3, the DNA is TGTGCCACCGAGTTTTCGGGGGACTATGGCTACACCTTC.

This clonotype was observed a handful of times. This chain connects TRBV6-2 or TRBV6-3 to TRBJ1-5; the match to TRBD1 covers 7 bases. The CDR3 has 15 residues. V shed 0 bases, J shed 4 bases, and the junction held 3 bases outside the gene matches. CDR1 and CDR2 from the germline V gene are MNHEY and SVGEGT. DNA for the CDR3: TGTGCCAGCAGTTACTCAGGGGGCGCGAATCAGCCCCAGCATTTT. Translating gives CASSYSGGANQPQHF.

This clonotype was seen more than once but under ten times. The rearrangement links TRBV7-2 to TRBJ2-7; 7 nucleotides match TRBD1. CDR1 and CDR2 (germline): SGHTA, FQGNSA. This CDR3 region has 13 residues. V shed 5 bases and J 2 bases; nucleotides not matched to a gene: 3. The CDR3 here is CASSDRDAYEQYF. Here the CDR3 DNA reads TGTGCCAGCAGCGACAGGGACGCCTACGAGCAGTACTTC.

This clonotype was seen more than once but under ten times. V usage is TRBV7-2 and J usage is TRBJ2-1; possibly TRBD1 for D (6 bases). This CDR3 is built from 13 residues. V gave up 2 bases and J gave up 8 bases, with 10 bases separating them. In germline, CDR1 is SGHTA, CDR2 FQGNSA. The CDR3 DNA sequence: TGTGCCAGCAGCTTAAACAGGGTGGATGAGCAGTTCTTC. Protein: CASSLNRVDEQFF.

The chain is built from TRBV7-2 and TRBJ2-7; TRBD1 matches at 8 bases. Germline V gives CDR1 SGHTA, CDR2 FQGNSA. This CDR3 contains 15 residues. V shed 5 bases and J 1 base; nucleotides not matched to a gene: 7. CDR3 in amino acids: CASSGAGGMSYEQYF. CDR3 nucleotides: TGTGCCAGCAGCGGAGCAGGGGGCATGTCCTACGAGCAGTACTTC.

This clonotype was seen only once. Germline and junction disagree at one end, which may indicate a read error. This chain connects TRBV6-2 or TRBV6-3 to TRBJ1-1; TRBD1 agrees at 8 bases. The CDR3 contains 15 residues. In germline, CDR1 is MNHEY, CDR2 SVGEGT. The CDR3 here is CASSYLQGENTEAFF. CDR3 in DNA: TGTGCCAGCAGCTACTTACAGGGGGAGAACACTGAAGCTTTCTTT.